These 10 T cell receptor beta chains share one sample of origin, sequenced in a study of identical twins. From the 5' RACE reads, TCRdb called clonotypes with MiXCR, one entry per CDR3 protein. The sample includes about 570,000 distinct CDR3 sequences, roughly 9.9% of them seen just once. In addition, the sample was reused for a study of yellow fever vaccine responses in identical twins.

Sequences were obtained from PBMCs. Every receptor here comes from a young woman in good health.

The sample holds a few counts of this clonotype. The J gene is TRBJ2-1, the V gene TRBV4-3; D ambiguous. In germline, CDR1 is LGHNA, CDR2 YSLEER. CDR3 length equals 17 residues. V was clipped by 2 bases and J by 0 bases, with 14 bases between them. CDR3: CASSQRALFGSYNEQFF. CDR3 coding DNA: TGCGCCAGCAGCCAACGGGCGTTATTCGGCTCCTACAATGAGCAGTTCTTC.

The CDR3 DNA reads TGCGCCAGCAGCTTGTTCGGGGGGGCAGATACGCAGTATTTT. Translated, it gives CASSLFGGADTQYF. The V gene is TRBV5-1, the J gene TRBJ2-3, with 8 bases lining up with TRBD2. V was clipped by 1 base and J by 4 bases; unmatched bases: 2. In germline, CDR1 is SGHRS, CDR2 YFSETQ. This CDR3 has 14 residues.

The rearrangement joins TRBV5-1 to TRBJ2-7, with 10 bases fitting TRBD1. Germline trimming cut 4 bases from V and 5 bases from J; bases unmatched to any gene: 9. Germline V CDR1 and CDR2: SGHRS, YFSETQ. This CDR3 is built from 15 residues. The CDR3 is CASSKGQGSIHEQYF. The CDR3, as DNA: TGCGCCAGCAGCAAGGGACAGGGGTCTATACACGAGCAGTACTTC. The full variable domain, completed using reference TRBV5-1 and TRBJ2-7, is KAGVTQTPRYLIKTRGQQVTLSCSPISGHRSVSWYQQTPGQGLQFLFEYFSETQRNKGNFPGRFSGRQFSNSRSEMNVSTLELGDSALYLCASSKGQGSIHEQYFGPGTRLTVT.

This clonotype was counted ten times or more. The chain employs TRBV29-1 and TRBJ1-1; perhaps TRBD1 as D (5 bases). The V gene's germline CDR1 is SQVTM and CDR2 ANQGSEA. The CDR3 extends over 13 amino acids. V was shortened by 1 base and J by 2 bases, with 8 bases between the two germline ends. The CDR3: CSVEVGVNTEAFF. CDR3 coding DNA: TGCAGCGTTGAAGTGGGGGTAAACACTGAAGCTTTCTTT.

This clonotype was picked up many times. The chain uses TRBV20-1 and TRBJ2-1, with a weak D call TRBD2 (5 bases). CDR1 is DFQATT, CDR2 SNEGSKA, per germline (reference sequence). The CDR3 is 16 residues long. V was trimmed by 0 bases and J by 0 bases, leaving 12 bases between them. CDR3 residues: CSAREQGTSSYNEQFF. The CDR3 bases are TGCAGTGCTAGAGAACAAGGAACTAGCTCCTACAATGAGCAGTTCTTC.

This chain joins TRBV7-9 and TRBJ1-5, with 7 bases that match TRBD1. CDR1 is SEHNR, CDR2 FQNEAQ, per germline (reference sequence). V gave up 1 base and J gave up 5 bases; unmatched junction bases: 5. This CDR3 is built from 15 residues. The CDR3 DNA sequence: TGTGCCAGCAGCTTAGGGACAGGCGGGGATCAGCCCCAGCATTTT. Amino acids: CASSLGTGGDQPQHF.

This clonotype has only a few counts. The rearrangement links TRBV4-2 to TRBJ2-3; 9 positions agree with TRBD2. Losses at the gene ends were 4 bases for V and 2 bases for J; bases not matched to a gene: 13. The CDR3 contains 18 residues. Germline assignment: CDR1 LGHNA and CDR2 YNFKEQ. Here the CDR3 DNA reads TGTGCCAGCAGCCCAAACGGGGGGCGGGAGGGTCTCACAGATACGCAGTATTTT. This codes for CASSPNGGREGLTDTQYF.

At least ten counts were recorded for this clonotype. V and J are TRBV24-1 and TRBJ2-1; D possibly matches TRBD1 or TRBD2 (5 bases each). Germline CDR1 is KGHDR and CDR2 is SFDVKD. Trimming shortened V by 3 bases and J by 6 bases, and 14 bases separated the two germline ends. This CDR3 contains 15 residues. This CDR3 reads CATSDQTSRGNEQFF. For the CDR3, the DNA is TGTGCCACCAGTGATCAAACATCGAGGGGCAATGAGCAGTTCTTC.

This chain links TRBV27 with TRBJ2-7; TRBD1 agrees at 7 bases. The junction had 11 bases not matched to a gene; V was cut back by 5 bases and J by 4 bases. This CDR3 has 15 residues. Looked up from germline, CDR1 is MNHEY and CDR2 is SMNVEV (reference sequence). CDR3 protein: CASSSVGGEEYEQYF. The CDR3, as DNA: TGTGCCAGCAGTAGCGTAGGGGGCGAGGAATACGAGCAGTACTTC.

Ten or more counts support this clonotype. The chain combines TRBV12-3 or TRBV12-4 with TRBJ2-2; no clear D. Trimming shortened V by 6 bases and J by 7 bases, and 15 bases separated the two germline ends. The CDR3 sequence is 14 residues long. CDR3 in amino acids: CASRKRAFGGELFF. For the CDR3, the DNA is TGTGCCAGCAGAAAAAGGGCTTTCGGCGGGGAGCTGTTTTTT.